The 4 T cell receptor beta chains reported below all come from one sample, sequenced in a study of blood T cell repertoires in COVID-19. Libraries were prepared by immunoSEQ multiplex PCR; TCRdb keeps only in-frame clonotypes and omits some of them. The data show 30,000 to 35,000 clones, more than 75% seen once. Specimen: peripheral blood. Receptors originate from a woman aged 55-70 years with acute or convalescent COVID-19.

The gene calls are TRBV6-5 and TRBJ1-4; D gene unclear. V was pared by 6 bases and J by 5 bases, with 13 bases between. The germline CDR1 and CDR2 sequences are MNHEY and SVGAGI. The CDR3 covers 14 residues. The CDR3 region is CASRQGRLNEKLFF. The DNA of the CDR3 is TGTGCCAGCAGGCAAGGGAGGTTAAATGAAAAACTGTTTTTT.

The chain links TRBV2 to TRBJ1-1, with D possibly being TRBD1 (5 bases). CDR1 is SNHLY and CDR2 is FYNNEI in the germline V gene. The CDR3 extends over 14 amino acids. The V end lost 6 bases, the J end lost 0 bases, and 11 bases lay between the germline ends. The CDR3 region has the DNA TGTGCCAGCAGCCTTTGGGGGGTGAACACTGAAGCTTTCTTT. As protein: CASSLWGVNTEAFF.

The CDR3 region is CASSSKPRQGARLDIQYF. The CDR3 coding sequence is TGTGCCAGCAGCTCCAAGCCCAGACAGGGGGCGCGATTAGACATTCAGTACTTC. The V and J genes are TRBV7-3 and TRBJ2-4; TRBD1 aligns across 10 bases. CDR1 SGHTA and CDR2 FQGTGA come from the germline V gene. V dropped 4 bases and J dropped 8; count of bases not matched to a gene: 17. The CDR3 totals 18 residues.

V and J are TRBV7-9 and TRBJ1-1; 11 bases match TRBD1. The CDR3 is made up of 17 amino acids. V was clipped by 5 bases and J by 1 base; unmatched bases: 9. CDR1 and CDR2 (germline): SEHNR, FQNEAQ (reference sequence). The CDR3 nucleotides are TGTGCCAGCAGCCCCGGGACAGGGGGTTGGCGGAACACTGAAGCTTTCTTT. This codes for CASSPGTGGWRNTEAFF. The full variable domain, rest sourced from reference TRBV7-9 and TRBJ1-1, is DTGVSQNPRHKITKRGQNVTFRCDPISEHNRLYWYRQTLGQGPEFLTYFQNEAQLEKSRLLSDRFSAERPKGSFSTLEIQRTEQGDSAMYLCASSPGTGGWRNTEAFFGQGTRLTVV.